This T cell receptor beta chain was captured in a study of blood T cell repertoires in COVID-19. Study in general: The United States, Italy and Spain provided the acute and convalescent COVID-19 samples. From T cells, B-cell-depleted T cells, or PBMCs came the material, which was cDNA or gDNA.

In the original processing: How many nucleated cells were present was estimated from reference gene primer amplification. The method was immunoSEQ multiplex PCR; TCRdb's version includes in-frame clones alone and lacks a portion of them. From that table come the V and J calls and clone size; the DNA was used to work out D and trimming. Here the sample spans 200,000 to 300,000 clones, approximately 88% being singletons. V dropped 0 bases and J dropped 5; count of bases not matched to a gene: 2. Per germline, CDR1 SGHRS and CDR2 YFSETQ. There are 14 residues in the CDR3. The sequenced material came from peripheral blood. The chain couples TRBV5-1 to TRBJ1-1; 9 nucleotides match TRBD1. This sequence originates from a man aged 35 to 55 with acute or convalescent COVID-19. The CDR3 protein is CASSLEGTGTEAFF. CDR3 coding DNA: TGCGCCAGCAGCTTGGAGGGGACAGGGACTGAAGCTTTCTTT.